This T cell receptor beta chain was found in a study of technical replicates of blood from several donors (dated by TCRdb to the late 2010s). Of note for this clone: The clone's antigen remains unknown. Base quality data are lacking; no much larger clone is found one base away.

CDR1 and CDR2, per the germline V gene, are MNHEY and SVGAGI. The CDR3 has 14 amino acids, counting the end cysteine and phenylalanine. Of the read, only the CDR3 DNA is kept; its 42 bases are in frame from base 1. V loses 2 bases, J loses 3 bases, and the germline ends lie 11 bases apart. The library was generated by the immunoSEQ multiplex PCR assay. Held by TCRdb, this immuneACCESS table contains in-frame sequences only and omits some clones. Under half of the omission traces to an unresolved V gene where checked; the cause of the rest is unknown. This sample lists 80,000 to 90,000 clones; roughly 94% were detected once. Clones ranked in the top ten supply over 0.2% of the sample.

The sequencing sample was made of T cells isolated from PBMCs. The source of this sequence is a human donor in good health. This receptor chain uses TRBV6-5 and TRBJ2-7; TRBD2 is a weak D gene call, 5 bases matching. The CDR3 sequence is CASSYRLDFYEQYF. The DNA is TGTGCCAGCAGTTACAGGTTGGACTTCTACGAGCAGTACTTC.